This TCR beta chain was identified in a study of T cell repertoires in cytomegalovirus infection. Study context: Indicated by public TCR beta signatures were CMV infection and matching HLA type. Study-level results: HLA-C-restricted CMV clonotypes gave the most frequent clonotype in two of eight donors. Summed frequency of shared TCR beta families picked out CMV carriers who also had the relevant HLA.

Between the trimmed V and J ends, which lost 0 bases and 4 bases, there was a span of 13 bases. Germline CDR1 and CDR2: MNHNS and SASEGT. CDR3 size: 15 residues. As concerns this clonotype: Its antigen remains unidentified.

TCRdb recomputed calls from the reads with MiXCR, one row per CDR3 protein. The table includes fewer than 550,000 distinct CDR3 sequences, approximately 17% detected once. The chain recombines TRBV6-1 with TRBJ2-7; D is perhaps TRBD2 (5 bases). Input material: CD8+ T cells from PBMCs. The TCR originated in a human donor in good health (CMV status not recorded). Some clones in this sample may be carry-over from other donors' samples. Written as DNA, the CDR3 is TGTGCCAGCAGTGAAGCGTGGGCGGGCGGGTACGAGCAGTACTTC. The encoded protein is CASSEAWAGGYEQYF.